A selection of T cell receptor beta chains follows, all from one sample in a study of T cell responses to AZD1222 COVID-19 vaccine. The table came from immunoSEQ multiplex PCR; TCRdb's copy has only in-frame clones and leaves some out. The sample shows more than 85,000 clones, 91% of them seen only once. The sample here was peripheral blood, taken on day 0 of AZD1222 vaccination. These TCRs come from an adult in good health. CDR3s include the opening cysteine and the closing phenylalanine or tryptophan. The D gene is left open where the match is weak. Clone size is given for some rows only: seen once, a few or many times, or a class if the clone is expanded.

J,size,V,D,DNA,CDR3
TRBJ2-1,.,TRBV13,TRBD2,TGTGCCAGCAGCCCGGGACTAGCGGTTAATGAGCAGTTCTTC,CASSPGLAVNEQFF
TRBJ1-1,.,TRBV19,TRBD1,TGTGCCAGTAGTACGAGACAGGGGAACACTGAAGCTTTCTTT,CASSTRQGNTEAFF
TRBJ2-7,once,TRBV5-6,TRBD2,TGTGCCAGCAGCTTAACTAGCGGCTACGAGCAGTACTTC,CASSLTSGYEQYF
TRBJ2-1,.,TRBV5-8,TRBD1,TGTGCCAGCAGCCCCATAGGGACAGGGTCCTACAATGAGCAGTTCTTC,CASSPIGTGSYNEQFF
TRBJ1-5,.,TRBV20-1,.,TGCAGTGCTAGTCTCGGACGGCACAATCAGCCCCAGCATTTT,CSASLGRHNQPQHF
TRBJ1-1,once,TRBV5-1,.,TGCGCCAGCAGCTCCGGGGGTGAAGCTTTCTTT,CASSSGGEAFF
TRBJ2-7,.,TRBV7-9,.,TGTGCCAGCAGCCCCGCGGTTGGTGGGGCCTACGAGCAGTACTTC,CASSPAVGGAYEQYF
TRBJ1-2,.,TRBV10-3,.,TGTGCCATCAGTGTTGAAGGGGTGGATGGCTACACCTTC,CAISVEGVDGYTF
TRBJ2-1,.,TRBV5-4,.,TGTGCCAGCAGCCCAAGGAACTCCTACAATGAGCAGTTCTTC,CASSPRNSYNEQFF
TRBJ1-4,.,TRBV6-5,.,TGTGCCAGCAGGGACGCCACAACTAATGAAAAACTGTTTTTT,CASRDATTNEKLFF
TRBJ2-7,once,TRBV6-5,TRBD2,TGTGCCAGCAGTTATGGTTCGAGCGGGAGGTACGAGCAGTACTTC,CASSYGSSGRYEQYF
TRBJ1-5,.,TRBV7-2,.,TGTGCCAGCAGCTTTGCTGGACCGGCGGGAGGATTGCCCCAGCATTTT,CASSFAGPAGGLPQHF
TRBJ1-2,.,TRBV7-8,.,TGTGCCAGCAGCGCCGACTTGCGCAGGGACTATGGCTACACCTTC,CASSADLRRDYGYTF
TRBJ1-1,.,TRBV27,TRBD1,TGTGCCAGCAGTTTCGTGGCAGGGGGGATTGAAGCTTTCTTT,CASSFVAGGIEAFF
TRBJ1-3,.,TRBV5-1,.,TGCGCCAGCAGCTCGAGTGGTGTGGGTGGAAACACCATATATTTT,CASSSSGVGGNTIYF
TRBJ1-1,.,TRBV5-1,.,TGCGCCAGCAGCTTGGAGGCCGTAAACACTGAAGCTTTCTTT,CASSLEAVNTEAFF
TRBJ1-2,.,TRBV10-1,.,TGCGCCAGCAGTGAGGATTTAAACTATGGCTACACCTTC,CASSEDLNYGYTF
TRBJ2-1,.,TRBV30,.,TGTGCCTGGAGTAGGGACAACAATGAGCAGTTCTTC,CAWSRDNNEQFF
TRBJ2-1,.,TRBV6-5,.,TGTGCCAGCAGTTACTCTTACCAGACAGTTTCTAGTGAGCAGTTCTTC,CASSYSYQTVSSEQFF
TRBJ2-1,.,TRBV6-2/TRBV6-3,TRBD2,TGTGCCAGCAGTTTCTCACCACTAGCGGGGGATCTTAGTGAGCAGTTCTTC,CASSFSPLAGDLSEQFF
TRBJ1-1,.,TRBV12-3/TRBV12-4,.,TGTGCCAGCAGTCCGCGGGGAACGGAAGCTTTCTTT,CASSPRGTEAFF
TRBJ1-1,few,TRBV19,TRBD1,TGTGCCAGTAGTATGGCAGACAGGGGAGCTTTCTTT,CASSMADRGAFF
TRBJ1-3,.,TRBV4-3,.,TGCGCCAGCAGCCAGGACATTAGCTCTGGAAACACCATATATTTT,CASSQDISSGNTIYF
TRBJ2-7,.,TRBV19,TRBD1,TGTGCCAGTACCCCTAGGGGACAGGGGATGGTAGAGCAGTACTTC,CASTPRGQGMVEQYF
TRBJ1-1,.,TRBV29-1,.,TGCAGCGCCAAACAGGAGCTCACTGAAGCTTTCTTT,CSAKQELTEAFF
TRBJ1-2,.,TRBV19,.,TGTGCCAGTAGTTTGACAGGATATGGCTACACCTTC,CASSLTGYGYTF
TRBJ1-3,.,TRBV5-1,TRBD1,TGCGCCAGCAGCACCGGGGACAGCCCCTCTGGAAACACCATATATTTT,CASSTGDSPSGNTIYF
TRBJ2-7,once,TRBV7-8,.,TGTGCCAGCAGCTTAGGGGGGGCGGACGAGCAGTACTTC,CASSLGGADEQYF
TRBJ2-7,.,TRBV2,.,TGTGCCAGCAGTCCCCAGGGTTGGGACTTATCCTACGAGCAGTACTTC,CASSPQGWDLSYEQYF
TRBJ1-5,.,TRBV7-8,.,TGTGCCAGCAGCTCCAGACTGGGCAGGGAGCCCCAGCATTTT,CASSSRLGREPQHF
TRBJ1-4,few,TRBV2,.,TGTGCCAGCAGCGCGCAGGGCACGGGTGGGGAAAAACTGTTTTTT,CASSAQGTGGEKLFF
TRBJ1-4,.,TRBV19,.,TGTGCCAGTAGCACGTCCGGGGCCGAGGATGAAAAACTGTTTTTT,CASSTSGAEDEKLFF
TRBJ2-2,.,TRBV5-6,.,TGTGCCAGCAGCTTGGTCCTTGGGGAGCTGTTTTTT,CASSLVLGELFF
TRBJ2-1,.,TRBV11-2,.,TGTGCCAGCAGCCGAGACTACGGCTCCTACAATGAGCAGTTCTTC,CASSRDYGSYNEQFF
TRBJ1-1,.,TRBV12-3/TRBV12-4,.,TGTGCCAGCAGTTTATTAAGGACTGAAGCTTTCTTT,CASSLLRTEAFF
TRBJ2-5,.,TRBV27,.,TGTGCCAGCAGTCCCAGAGCCCAAGAGACCCAGTACTTC,CASSPRAQETQYF
TRBJ1-1,.,TRBV6-5,.,TGTGCCAGCAGTCCGGGACTCGGGTGGACTGAAGCTTTCTTT,CASSPGLGWTEAFF
TRBJ2-1,.,TRBV19,TRBD2,TGTGCCAGTAGTGATCAGACTAGCGGGAGTTTCAATGAGCAGTTCTTC,CASSDQTSGSFNEQFF
TRBJ1-5,once,TRBV19,.,TGTGCCAGTAGTATAGTGGGAGTGAATAGCAATCAGCCCCAGCATTTT,CASSIVGVNSNQPQHF
TRBJ2-1,.,TRBV10-3,TRBD2,TGTGCCATCAGAGCGACTAGCGGGAGCGGTGATGAGCAGTTCTTC,CAIRATSGSGDEQFF
TRBJ1-2,once,TRBV30,TRBD1,TGTGCCTCCTCGACAGGGTATGGCTACACCTTC,CASSTGYGYTF
TRBJ1-1,.,TRBV11-2,.,TGTGCCAGCAGCTTTGCGGGGGTGGTCACTGAAGCTTTCTTT,CASSFAGVVTEAFF
TRBJ1-2,.,TRBV4-2,.,TGTGCCAGCAGCCAAGAAACAGGCTCGGGCTATGGCTACACCTTC,CASSQETGSGYGYTF
TRBJ1-5,.,TRBV5-8,.,TGTGCCAGCAGCTTGGGGGTTGCGACTCTGAGCAATCAGCCCCAGCATTTT,CASSLGVATLSNQPQHF
TRBJ2-5,.,TRBV10-2,.,TGCGCCAGCAGTGCGATGCTAGCGTCGGAGACCCAGTACTTC,CASSAMLASETQYF
TRBJ2-3,.,TRBV4-1,.,TGCGCCAGCAGCCAGCTGGGACTGTCCACAGATACGCAGTATTTT,CASSQLGLSTDTQYF
TRBJ2-7,.,TRBV6-5,TRBD2,TGTGCCAGCAGGACGGGAGGCCCTCCCTACGAGCAGTACTTC,CASRTGGPPYEQYF
TRBJ2-1,.,TRBV24-1,.,TGTGCCACCAGTGGGGGGGCGGGGACCGACAATGAGCAGTTCTTC,CATSGGAGTDNEQFF
TRBJ2-5,.,TRBV30,.,TGTGCCTGGAGTGGTGCATTCCAAGAGACCCAGTACTTC,CAWSGAFQETQYF
TRBJ1-3,.,TRBV7-2,.,TGTGCCAGCAGCTTATATCCGGGGCCCGGAAACACCATATATTTT,CASSLYPGPGNTIYF
TRBJ1-2,.,TRBV19,TRBD1,TGTGCCAGTACTACGACAGGGGGTGGCTACACCTTC,CASTTTGGGYTF
TRBJ1-5,.,TRBV6-5,TRBD1,TGTGCCAGCACGGGACAGGGTCTTCATCAGCCCCAGCATTTT,CASTGQGLHQPQHF